This T cell receptor beta chain was identified during a study of cytomegalovirus exposure and HLA in healthy donors. Study-level information: Samples from HLA-typed donors yielded about 80 million unique TCRs in an early data release.

As to this clone: Antigen specificity is unknown.

Germline V CDR1 and CDR2: SQVTM, ANQGSEA. The V gene lost 7 bases and the J gene lost 6 bases, with 21 bases spanning the gap. The CDR3 runs to 14 residues. The PCR made use of 60 Vbeta and 13 Jbeta primers. Sequencing used immunoSEQ multiplex PCR; TCRdb keeps in-frame clones, though not all of them. The table lists roughly 250,000 clones, approximately 84% of them singletons, with roughly 2% in the top ten. The study, taken as a whole, reports: HLA-A and HLA-B allele assignments for most subjects were reportedly predicted accurately using TCR beta sequences. In a later analysis, compared with equally common non-associated chains, HLA-associated beta chains were more expanded. CMV serostatus alone was available as immune exposure information.

The receptor was derived from a woman between 40 and 55 years old in good health and CMV-seropositive. Sequencing was done on a sample of PBMCs. The chain couples TRBV29-1 to TRBJ1-2; D is uncertain. This CDR3 reads CSAFITESDNGYTF. CDR3 sequence (DNA): TGCAGCGCCTTCATAACAGAGTCCGATAATGGCTACACCTTC.